The rows below give T cell receptor beta chains drawn from one sample of a study. MiXCR, run by TCRdb on the RT-PCR reads, gives a single entry per CDR3 protein. The data hold more than 600,000 distinct CDR3 sequences, with approximately 15% observed a single time. The specimen sequenced was memory CD4+ T cells from blood. Receptors were obtained from a female donor in good health, serving as a healthy control. Each CDR3 is given with its conserved first and last residue. D genes are given only for firm matches. The size entry is marked missing in some rows and otherwise reads once, few, many or a size class.

J gene,clone size,D gene,V gene,CDR3 protein,CDR3 DNA
TRBJ1-2,many,-,TRBV20-1,CSASLRSTNYGYTF,TGCAGTGCTAGTCTCCGGTCTACTAACTATGGCTACACCTTC
TRBJ2-6,few,-,TRBV5-1,CASSFTYSGANVLTF,TGCGCCAGCAGCTTTACCTACTCTGGGGCCAACGTCCTGACTTTC
TRBJ2-2,-,-,TRBV20-1,CSARKAANTGELFF,TGCAGTGCTAGAAAGGCAGCGAACACCGGGGAGCTGTTTTTT
TRBJ1-1,few,-,TRBV9,CASSVQQNTEAFF,TGTGCCAGCAGCGTGCAACAGAACACTGAAGCTTTCTTT
TRBJ1-1,few,-,TRBV20-1,CSARSGPTEAFF,TGCAGTGCTAGATCCGGACCCACTGAAGCTTTCTTT
TRBJ2-2,many,-,TRBV7-2,CASSLVQHATGELFF,TGTGCCAGCAGCTTAGTACAGCATGCCACCGGGGAGCTGTTTTTT
TRBJ2-1,-,-,TRBV28,CASSAAVGSGRNEQFF,TGTGCCAGCAGCGCCGCGGTGGGCTCGGGAAGGAATGAGCAGTTCTTC
TRBJ1-1,few,-,TRBV5-1,CASSLGDLGAEAFF,TGCGCCAGCAGCTTGGGAGACCTTGGCGCTGAAGCTTTCTTT
TRBJ2-5,few,TRBD2,TRBV27,CASRPKGWTASGRQETQYF,TGTGCCAGCAGGCCGAAGGGGTGGACGGCTAGCGGGAGACAAGAGACCCAGTACTTC
TRBJ2-2,-,-,TRBV20-1,CSARGAANTGELFF,TGCAGTGCTAGAGGGGCAGCGAACACCGGGGAGCTGTTTTTT
TRBJ1-3,many,-,TRBV5-1,CASSLDTSGNTIYF,TGCGCCAGCAGCTTGGACACCTCTGGAAACACCATATATTTT
TRBJ2-1,-,-,TRBV18,CASSPGGSEQFF,TGTGCCAGCTCACCAGGGGGAAGTGAGCAGTTCTTC
TRBJ1-1,few,-,TRBV12-3/TRBV12-4,CASSNIQGAEAFF,TGTGCCAGCAGCAACATACAGGGCGCTGAAGCTTTCTTT
TRBJ2-7,many,-,TRBV5-6,CASSPPGLDYYEQYF,TGTGCCAGCAGCCCACCGGGACTGGACTACTACGAGCAGTACTTC
TRBJ2-2,-,TRBD2,TRBV5-6,CARRAGVVTGELFF,TGTGCCAGGAGAGCGGGAGTGGTTACCGGGGAGCTGTTTTTT
TRBJ2-2,many,TRBD1,TRBV29-1,CSVERQGNTGELFF,TGCAGCGTTGAAAGACAGGGGAACACCGGGGAGCTGTTTTTT
TRBJ2-3,many,-,TRBV7-9,CASSPGAGGDTQYF,TGTGCCAGCAGCCCGGGAGCGGGTGGAGATACGCAGTATTTT
TRBJ2-6,many,TRBD1,TRBV6-1,CASSPRTGGEFGANVLTF,TGTGCCAGCAGTCCGAGGACAGGGGGCGAATTTGGGGCCAACGTCCTGACTTTC
TRBJ1-5,-,-,TRBV10-2,CASSDRQGKKPQHF,TGCGCCAGCAGTGATAGGCAGGGAAAGAAGCCCCAGCATTTT
TRBJ2-7,many,-,TRBV5-1,CASSLSRYEQYF,TGCGCCAGCAGCTTGAGTCGATACGAGCAGTACTTC
TRBJ1-6,once,-,TRBV2,CASSRDKPNNSPLHF,TGTGCCAGCAGCCGGGACAAACCAAATAATTCACCCCTCCACTTT
TRBJ2-2,-,-,TRBV20-1,CSARDVVQSNTGELFF,TGCAGTGCTAGAGACGTCGTACAGTCGAACACCGGGGAGCTGTTTTTT
TRBJ2-5,many,TRBD2,TRBV7-8,CASSLIAGLQETQYF,TGTGCCAGCAGCTTAATAGCGGGACTTCAAGAGACCCAGTACTTC
TRBJ2-3,-,-,TRBV7-3,CASSLDSRGSDTQYF,TGTGCCAGCAGCTTAGATTCCAGGGGATCAGATACGCAGTATTTT
TRBJ2-7,many,TRBD2,TRBV27,CASSTISGTSGVAASYEQYF,TGTGCCAGCAGTACCATTTCCGGGACTAGCGGGGTCGCAGCCTCCTACGAGCAGTACTTC
TRBJ1-1,few,-,TRBV5-1,CASSLGPENTEAFF,TGCGCCAGCAGCTTGGGACCCGAGAACACTGAAGCTTTCTTT
TRBJ1-3,-,-,TRBV6-1,CASSPTGTLSGNTIYF,TGTGCCAGCAGCCCGACGGGGACCCTCTCTGGAAACACCATATATTTT
TRBJ1-6,-,TRBD1,TRBV7-8,CASSVDRGSPLHF,TGTGCCAGCAGCGTGGACAGGGGTTCACCCCTCCACTTT
TRBJ1-1,-,-,TRBV7-9,CASSRISEAREAFF,TGTGCCAGCAGCCGGATAAGTGAGGCCCGTGAAGCTTTCTTT
TRBJ1-2,many,-,TRBV4-1,CASSQGASYGYTF,TGCGCCAGCAGCCAAGGGGCATCTTATGGCTACACCTTC
TRBJ2-3,-,-,TRBV24-1,CATSDSGTISTDTQYF,TGTGCCACCAGTGATTCAGGCACCATCTCCACAGATACGCAGTATTTT
TRBJ2-1,-,TRBD1,TRBV7-8,CASSLPQGTGKF,TGTGCCAGCAGCTTACCTCAGGGGACAGGCAAGTTC
TRBJ2-2,-,-,TRBV14,CASRASITGELFF,TGTGCCAGCAGGGCGAGCATAACCGGGGAGCTGTTTTTT
TRBJ1-4,few,-,TRBV10-3,CAISQITNEKLFF,TGTGCCATCAGTCAAATTACTAATGAAAAACTGTTTTTT
TRBJ2-1,few,TRBD1,TRBV7-8,CASSLLRTGAEQFF,TGTGCCAGCAGCCTACTCCGAACAGGGGCTGAGCAGTTCTTC
TRBJ1-5,-,-,TRBV9,CASREGEGGNQPQHF,TGTGCCAGCAGAGAGGGGGAGGGGGGTAATCAGCCCCAGCATTTT
TRBJ1-2,few,-,TRBV5-6,CASSFYVGTPYGYTF,TGTGCCAGCAGCTTCTACGTGGGGACGCCCTATGGCTACACCTTC
TRBJ1-6,-,TRBD1,TRBV5-4,CASSLPGQEDSPLHF,TGTGCCAGCAGCTTGCCGGGACAGGAAGATTCACCCCTCCACTTT
TRBJ2-5,many,-,TRBV7-2,CASSFRTAEQETQYF,TGTGCCAGCAGCTTCAGAACGGCGGAACAAGAGACCCAGTACTTC
TRBJ1-5,-,-,TRBV6-1,CASNSNQPQHF,TGTGCCAGCAATAGCAATCAGCCCCAGCATTTT
TRBJ1-1,-,TRBD1,TRBV5-1,CASGPPDRGMNTEAFF,TGCGCCAGCGGCCCCCCCGACAGGGGAATGAACACTGAAGCTTTCTTT
TRBJ1-2,few,-,TRBV6-2/TRBV6-3,CASSYERGQLHGYTF,TGTGCCAGCAGTTACGAAAGAGGACAGCTGCATGGCTACACCTTC
TRBJ2-1,few,-,TRBV24-1,CATSDPERSYNEQFF,TGTGCCACCAGTGATCCCGAGCGTTCCTACAATGAGCAGTTCTTC
TRBJ2-4,many,TRBD1,TRBV12-3/TRBV12-4,CASSRLQDRALQYF,TGTGCCAGCAGTAGGCTCCAGGACAGGGCCCTTCAGTACTTC
TRBJ2-3,many,-,TRBV20-1,CSARDWAGSTDTQYF,TGCAGTGCTAGAGATTGGGCGGGGAGCACAGATACGCAGTATTTT
TRBJ2-5,-,TRBD2,TRBV4-3,CASSQDFGGVETQYF,TGCGCCAGCAGCCAAGATTTTGGGGGGGTAGAGACCCAGTACTTC
TRBJ2-1,few,TRBD2,TRBV11-2,CASSPRGDSYNEQFF,TGTGCCAGCAGCCCCCGGGGGGACTCCTACAATGAGCAGTTCTTC
TRBJ1-1,few,TRBD1,TRBV12-3/TRBV12-4,CASSYGQGVPEAFF,TGTGCCAGCAGTTACGGGCAGGGGGTACCTGAAGCTTTCTTT
TRBJ2-3,few,-,TRBV10-2,CASSEISDTQYF,TGCGCCAGCAGTGAGATCTCAGATACGCAGTATTTT
TRBJ1-6,many,-,TRBV20-1,CSAFRDTWSNSPLHF,TGCAGTGCTTTCCGGGACACATGGAGTAATTCACCCCTCCACTTT
TRBJ2-7,-,TRBD1,TRBV18,CASSPFRRGQGAGEQYF,TGTGCCAGCTCACCATTCCGGCGAGGACAGGGTGCGGGAGAGCAGTACTTC
TRBJ1-1,-,-,TRBV18,CASSPGFRTEAFF,TGTGCCAGCTCCCCAGGGTTTCGCACTGAAGCTTTCTTT
TRBJ1-5,few,TRBD1,TRBV7-2,CASSPRTGAPQHF,TGTGCCAGCAGCCCGCGGACAGGGGCTCCCCAGCATTTT
TRBJ2-1,-,-,TRBV6-1,CASRLDLYNEQFF,TGTGCCAGCAGACTCGACTTATACAATGAGCAGTTCTTC
TRBJ1-5,few,-,TRBV7-2,CASSRNQGSNQPQHF,TGTGCCAGCAGTCGGAATCAGGGTAGCAATCAGCCCCAGCATTTT
TRBJ2-7,few,-,TRBV18,CASSPRQGGGEQYF,TGTGCCAGCTCACCAAGACAGGGAGGAGGAGAGCAGTACTTC
TRBJ2-3,many,-,TRBV12-3/TRBV12-4,CASIEGFATDTQYF,TGTGCCAGCATTGAGGGATTCGCTACAGATACGCAGTATTTT
TRBJ2-3,-,-,TRBV27,CATRLGFGTDTQYF,TGTGCCACCAGACTTGGATTCGGCACAGATACGCAGTATTTT
TRBJ2-1,-,TRBD2,TRBV20-1,CSAILSGRRVYNEQFF,TGCAGTGCTATATTAAGCGGGAGAAGAGTATACAATGAGCAGTTCTTC